This TCR beta chain was identified during a study of CD8+ T cells in alopecia areata. Study details: Female C3H/HeJ mice aged roughly 6-11 weeks received skin from roughly 6-13-month-old C3H/HeJ donors with spontaneous alopecia.

This clone was seen more than once but under ten times. Its target is unknown. Genes and germline come from the mouse. The read comes to an end 4 residues before the CDR3 does, leaving the germline J gene to fill in the end. Study conclusions and caveats: Although TCR sharing was seen in mice, sharing across patients was less clear, possibly for HLA-related reasons.

The CDR3 is made up of 16 amino acids. Trimming took 5 bases from V and 2 from J; bases not matched to a gene: 6. CDR1 is NSQYPW and CDR2 is LRSPGD in the germline V gene (reference sequence). TCR sequencing used cDNA made by reverse transcription of extracted RNA. This table comes from immunoSEQ multiplex PCR, and its TCRdb copy is limited to in-frame clones, with some not included. The sample shows some 120,000 clones, none of them appearing just once. V and J are TRBV1 and TRBJ2-2; 9 nucleotides line up with TRBD1. Sequences were obtained from lesional skin. This TCR came from a C3H/HeJ mouse with alopecia areata. The mouse strain carries the MHC haplotype H2-k. CDR3 sequence reads: CTCSPRDRVNTGQLYF. Incomplete CDR3 DNA: TGCACCTGCAGTCCTCGGGACAGGGTGAACACCGGG.